This entry lists 30 T cell receptor beta chains sequenced from one sample in a study of T cell responses to AZD1222 COVID-19 vaccine. Sequenced by immunoSEQ multiplex PCR; TCRdb stores in-frame clones only, minus some. In the table there are 100,000 to 150,000 clones, 75% to 90% of which are singletons. The material was peripheral blood, obtained 28 days after the second AZD1222 dose. These receptors were collected from an adult who received the AZD1222 COVID-19 vaccine.

The chain uses TRBV6-4 and TRBJ1-5; D is uncertain. V shed 6 bases and J shed 0 bases, with 9 bases lying between them. This CDR3 contains 14 residues. The germline gives CDR1 MRHNA, CDR2 SNTAGT. CDR3 nucleotides: TGTGCCAGCAGGGACCGCCATAGCAATCAGCCCCAGCATTTT. As protein: CASRDRHSNQPQHF.

This chain links TRBV7-9 with TRBJ1-4, with D maybe TRBD1 (6 bases). V lost 3 bases and J 8 bases, leaving 13 bases between the germline ends. Germline loops: CDR1 SEHNR, CDR2 FQNEAQ (reference sequence). The CDR3 length is 14 residues. CDR3 sequence: CASSLSGAGEKLFF. The CDR3 DNA sequence: TGTGCCAGCAGCTTGTCGGGGGCAGGGGAAAAACTGTTTTTT.

The chain uses TRBV14 and TRBJ2-7; D is unresolved. V lost 4 bases and J lost 2, with 12 bases in between. This CDR3 spans 14 amino acids. CDR1 and CDR2 (germline): SGHDN, FVKESK. The CDR3 sequence is CASSPWERAYEQYF. DNA for the CDR3: TGTGCCAGCAGCCCATGGGAACGGGCCTACGAGCAGTACTTC.

The J gene is TRBJ2-7, the V gene TRBV4-3; D may be TRBD1 (6 bases). The length of the CDR3 is 17 residues. Germline V gene sequence: CDR1 LGHNA, CDR2 YSLEER. The ends were cut back, 0 bases at V and 5 bases at J, with 20 bases in the middle. The CDR3 DNA follows: TGCGCCAGCAGCCAAGAATTCGGACAGAGGTTTCTGGACGAGCAGTACTTC. Its protein product is CASSQEFGQRFLDEQYF.

The rearrangement uses TRBV7-2 and TRBJ1-2; tentatively, D is TRBD1 (5 bases). V was pared by 1 base and J by 4 bases, with 7 bases between. The CDR3 covers 13 residues. Germline CDR1 is SGHTA and CDR2 is FQGNSA. CDR3 protein: CASSLDRFYGYTF. The CDR3 bases are TGTGCCAGCAGCTTAGACAGGTTCTATGGCTACACCTTC.

The chain is built from TRBV7-9 and TRBJ1-6; unclear D gene. Per the germline V gene, CDR1 is SEHNR and CDR2 is FQNEAQ (reference sequence). The V gene lost 4 bases and the J gene lost 10 bases, with 14 bases spanning the gap. There are 14 residues in the CDR3. Here the CDR3 DNA reads TGTGCCAGCAGCTACAGTAAAGGCCGGTCACCCCTCCACTTT. Protein product: CASSYSKGRSPLHF.

V and J are TRBV5-4 and TRBJ2-7; D is tentatively TRBD1 or TRBD2 (5 bases each). Per germline, CDR1 SGHNT and CDR2 YYREEE (reference sequence). Trimming stripped 4 bases from V and 1 base from J, with 15 bases between. The CDR3 spans 15 residues. CDR3: CASSPGTGPSYEQYF. The CDR3 DNA sequence: TGTGCCAGCAGCCCAGGGACGGGGCCTTCCTACGAGCAGTACTTC.

V is TRBV6-5 and J is TRBJ2-7; a possible D gene is TRBD1 (6 bases). CDR1 and CDR2 (germline): MNHEY, SVGAGI. This CDR3 is built from 14 residues. Trimming pared 2 bases from V and 3 bases from J, leaving 11 bases between. CDR3 bases: TGTGCCAGCAGTTACGGCGGCAGGGGCTACGAGCAGTACTTC. Its translation is CASSYGGRGYEQYF.

The chain uses TRBV2 and TRBJ2-5; 9 nucleotides match TRBD1. The junction had 5 bases not matched to a gene; V was cut back by 6 bases and J by 0 bases. This CDR3 comprises 15 residues. CDR1 is SNHLY, CDR2 FYNNEI, per germline. In DNA, the CDR3 is TGTGCCAGCAGACGACAGGGGGAGTACCAAGAGACCCAGTACTTC. Translation: CASRRQGEYQETQYF.

The chain couples TRBV3-1 (or the pseudogene TRBV3-2) to TRBJ1-1, with D perhaps TRBD1 (6 bases). Germline loops: CDR1 LGHDT, CDR2 YNNKEL (reference sequence). This CDR3 has 18 residues. V lost 3 bases, J lost 1 base, and 21 bases lay in between. The DNA for the CDR3 is TGTGCCAGCAGCCAGTTCGTGGACAGACTAGAAAGGAACACTGAAGCTTTCTTT. Amino acid sequence: CASSQFVDRLERNTEAFF.

This chain links TRBV5-6 with TRBJ2-2; TRBD2 aligns across 9 bases. Germline CDR1 is SGHDT and CDR2 is YYEEEE. The CDR3 runs to 16 residues. V trimming: 0 bases; J trimming: 4 bases; junction bases outside the gene matches: 4. The CDR3 DNA reads TGTGCCAGCAGCTTGGGCGGGAGGGGATCCACCGGGGAGCTGTTTTTT. Protein product: CASSLGGRGSTGELFF.

The gene calls are TRBV4-3 and TRBJ2-2; D gene unclear. Germline CDR1 reads LGHNA; CDR2 reads YSLEER. Trimming shortened V by 0 bases and J by 6 bases, and 8 bases separated the two germline ends. The CDR3 loop spans 14 amino acids. The CDR3 sequence: CASSQEGLSGELFF. The DNA of the CDR3 is TGCGCCAGCAGCCAAGAGGGTCTATCCGGGGAGCTGTTTTTT.

The CDR3: CASSFGAGNEAFF. DNA for the CDR3: TGTGCCAGCAGCTTCGGGGCAGGGAACGAAGCTTTCTTT. V and J are TRBV7-3 and TRBJ1-1; D may be TRBD1 (5 bases). The CDR3 is made up of 13 amino acids. The ends were cut back, 3 bases at V and 8 bases at J, with 13 bases in the middle. Germline CDR1 reads SGHTA; CDR2 reads FQGTGA.

This chain uses TRBV7-2 with TRBJ1-4, with TRBD1 matching 8 bases. Germline V gives CDR1 SGHTA, CDR2 FQGNSA. This CDR3 contains 15 residues. After removal of 1 base from V and 5 bases from J, the junction contained 3 bases not matched to a gene. The CDR3 sequence is CASSLVGTGNEKLFF. Written as DNA, the CDR3 is TGTGCCAGCAGCTTAGTCGGGACAGGAAATGAAAAACTGTTTTTT.

The chain combines TRBV4-1 with TRBJ2-7; TRBD1 aligns across 7 bases. From germline, CDR1 is MGHRA and CDR2 YSYEKL. V was clipped by 1 base and J by 6 bases; unmatched bases: 6. CDR3 length equals 14 residues. The CDR3: CASSQVGQAFEQYF. CDR3 nucleotides: TGCGCCAGCAGCCAAGTCGGACAGGCCTTCGAGCAGTACTTC.

The J gene is TRBJ1-2, the V gene TRBV5-6; 7 bases fit TRBD1. The CDR3 sequence is 15 residues long. With 1 base clipped from V and 7 bases from J, the junction kept 10 bases outside the gene matches. CDR1 and CDR2 (germline): SGHDT, YYEEEE. In DNA form, the CDR3 reads TGTGCCAGCAGCTTGATAGAGGGGGCGCGAGGTGGCTACACCTTC. It is translated as CASSLIEGARGGYTF.

The CDR3 nucleotides read TGTGCCAGCAGCTATACAGACAGGAACACTGAAGCTTTCTTT. Its translation: CASSYTDRNTEAFF. The chain uses TRBV5-5 and TRBJ1-1; possible D gene TRBD1, 5 bases. The germline V gene encodes CDR1 SGHKS and CDR2 YYEKEE (reference sequence). The CDR3 is 14 amino acids. The germline V and J ends were trimmed by 3 bases and 1 base, with 10 bases remaining between them.

The genes are TRBV9 and TRBJ1-2; D possibly corresponds to TRBD1 (5 bases). CDR3 size: 15 residues. V was clipped by 0 bases and J by 1 base, with 10 bases between them. CDR1 SGDLS and CDR2 YYNGEE come from the germline V gene. The CDR3 reads CASSVAPGVNYGYTF. For the CDR3, the DNA is TGTGCCAGCAGCGTAGCCCCGGGGGTTAACTATGGCTACACCTTC.

The chain links TRBV6-7 to TRBJ2-7; tentative D call: TRBD2 (5 bases). TRBV6-7 is marked as an open reading frame, function uncertain. Trimming left V 2 bases short and J 2 bases short, with 13 bases between. This CDR3 is built from 15 residues. This CDR3 is CASSYARDGAYEQYF. The DNA of the CDR3 is TGTGCCAGCAGTTACGCCCGGGATGGAGCCTACGAGCAGTACTTC.

The CDR3, as DNA: TGTGCCAGCAGGACCACAGGGGGCCCAGATACGCAGTATTTT. Amino acid sequence: CASRTTGGPDTQYF. The chain links TRBV7-2 to TRBJ2-3; the match to TRBD1 covers 9 bases. Losses at the gene ends were 6 bases for V and 4 bases for J; bases not matched to a gene: 5. Germline V gives CDR1 SGHTA, CDR2 FQGNSA. CDR3 length equals 14 residues. Filled out from reference TRBV7-2 and TRBJ2-3, the complete variable domain reads GAGVSQSPSNKVTEKGKDVELRCDPISGHTALYWYRQSLGQGLEFLIYFQGNSAPDKSGLPSDRFSAERTGGSVSTLTIQRTQQEDSAVYLCASRTTGGPDTQYFGPGTRLTVL.

In nucleotides, the CDR3 is TGTGCCAGCAGTTACGAATCAGGGAGTCAGCCCCAGCATTTT. As protein: CASSYESGSQPQHF. The rearrangement joins TRBV2 to TRBJ1-5; D is possibly TRBD1 (5 bases). Trimming shortened V by 5 bases and J by 6 bases, and 14 bases separated the two germline ends. Germline CDR1 reads SNHLY; CDR2 reads FYNNEI. CDR3 length equals 14 residues.

The chain combines TRBV7-6 with TRBJ2-2; D gene uncertain. This CDR3 is built from 15 residues. Germline CDR1 SGHVS, CDR2 FNYEAQ. V was pared by 0 bases and J by 2 bases, with 7 bases between. DNA of the CDR3: TGTGCCAGCAGCTTAGCGGCGGTAAACACCGGGGAGCTGTTTTTT. This gives the protein CASSLAAVNTGELFF. The full variable domain, its missing parts supplied by reference TRBV7-6 and TRBJ2-2, is GAGVSQSPRYKVTKRGQDVALRCDPISGHVSLYWYRQALGQGPEFLTYFNYEAQQDKSGLPNDRFSAERPEGSISTLTIQRTEQRDSAMYRCASSLAAVNTGELFFGEGSRLTVL.

V is TRBV6-5 and J is TRBJ1-2; 12 nucleotides line up with TRBD1. Germline V CDR1 and CDR2: MNHEY, SVGAGI. V shed 6 bases, J shed 5 bases, and the junction held 7 bases outside the gene matches. The CDR3 spans 15 residues. CDR3 in amino acids: CASRNRDRGLYGYTF. Written as DNA, the CDR3 is TGTGCCAGCAGAAACAGGGACAGGGGGCTTTATGGCTACACCTTC.

This clone came up once. The chain employs TRBV2 and TRBJ2-1, with 9 bases that match TRBD2. The CDR3 length is 15 residues. The junction had 6 bases not matched to a gene; V was cut back by 4 bases and J by 5 bases. Germline CDR1 SNHLY, CDR2 FYNNEI. The CDR3, as DNA: TGTGCCAGCAGTGGACTGGGACTAGCCGACAATGAGCAGTTCTTC. It translates to CASSGLGLADNEQFF.

The rearrangement links TRBV9 to TRBJ2-1, with 10 nucleotides matching TRBD2. The CDR3 extends over 15 amino acids. Germline V lookup: CDR1 SGDLS, CDR2 YYNGEE. V dropped 3 bases and J dropped 8; count of bases not matched to a gene: 8. The CDR3 nucleotides are TGTGCCAGCAGCGGGAGGACTAGCGGTATCTATGAGCAGTTCTTC. Translating it yields CASSGRTSGIYEQFF.

This clone was seen a single time. The chain has TRBV5-1 and TRBJ2-4; D unclear. Trimming removed 0 bases at V and 5 bases at J, with 9 bases between. The CDR3 is made up of 14 amino acids. In germline, CDR1 is SGHRS, CDR2 YFSETQ. Here the CDR3 reads CASSLGGIQNIQYF. The CDR3 DNA follows: TGCGCCAGCAGCTTGGGGGGTATTCAAAACATTCAGTACTTC.

V and J are TRBV7-9 and TRBJ1-1; D is ambiguous. Trimming pared 2 bases from V and 8 bases from J, leaving 6 bases between. Germline CDR1 and CDR2: SEHNR and FQNEAQ (reference sequence). The CDR3 has 11 amino acids. The CDR3 here is CASSLSGEAFF. CDR3 sequence (DNA): TGTGCCAGCAGCTTATCGGGGGAAGCTTTCTTT.

This chain uses TRBV5-1 with TRBJ1-2; D is perhaps TRBD1 (5 bases). Germline CDR1 is SGHRS and CDR2 is YFSETQ. The CDR3 covers 14 residues. V was pared by 3 bases and J by 5 bases, with 14 bases between. As DNA, the CDR3 is TGCGCCAGCAGCTGGGACCGGACGGGGTATGGCTACACCTTC. It translates to CASSWDRTGYGYTF.

The genes are TRBV6-1 and TRBJ2-2; 8 bases match TRBD2. J lost 7 bases, V lost 1 base, and 8 bases had no gene match. CDR3 size: 16 residues. Germline V gives CDR1 MNHNS, CDR2 SASEGT. CDR3 sequence: CASSEDWRGDFGELFF. The CDR3 coding sequence is TGTGCCAGCAGTGAAGACTGGCGGGGGGATTTCGGGGAGCTGTTTTTT.

With respect to this clone: Other DNA sequences within the sample encode an identical CDR3. The chain recombines TRBV6-5 with TRBJ2-7; 7 positions match TRBD1. CDR1 is MNHEY, CDR2 SVGAGI, per germline. This CDR3 spans 13 amino acids. V was pared by 6 bases and J by 3 bases, with 5 bases of the junction left unmatched. The CDR3, as DNA: TGTGCCAGCAGACATCGGGACAGCTACGAGCAGTACTTC. It translates to CASRHRDSYEQYF.